Each of the 9 T cell receptor beta chains below was sequenced from the same sample in a study of T cell responses to AZD1222 COVID-19 vaccine. This table comes from immunoSEQ multiplex PCR, and its TCRdb copy is limited to in-frame clones, with some not included. Of 77,000 or so clones detected, roughly 88% appear once; the ten largest clones hold about 20%. The specimen was peripheral blood, collected on day 0 of AZD1222 vaccination. The receptor set was obtained from an adult in good health.

Here the CDR3 reads CASSFFGAAYEQYF. As DNA, the CDR3 is TGCGCCAGCAGCTTTTTTGGGGCCGCCTACGAGCAGTACTTC. The chain couples TRBV5-1 to TRBJ2-7, with D maybe TRBD1 (5 bases). V was pared by 2 bases and J by 2 bases, with 11 bases between. The CDR3 contains 14 residues. CDR1 and CDR2 (germline): SGHRS, YFSETQ.

The CDR3 region has the DNA TGTGCCAGCAGCTTAGTCAGGACAGATCGGCAGCCCCAGCATTTT. Its translation: CASSLVRTDRQPQHF. This chain links TRBV7-2 with TRBJ1-5; tentative D call: TRBD1 (6 bases). CDR1 is SGHTA, CDR2 FQGNSA, per germline. This CDR3 contains 15 residues. Trimming removed 1 base at V and 7 bases at J, with 14 bases between.

CDR3 DNA: TGTGCCAGCAGCTTAGTCGTGGAAACCGGGGAGCTGTTTTTT. As protein: CASSLVVETGELFF. V is TRBV7-6 and J is TRBJ2-2; D uncertain. V lost 1 base, J lost 5 bases, and 8 bases lay in between. There are 14 residues in the CDR3. The germline V gene encodes CDR1 SGHVS and CDR2 FNYEAQ.

V usage is TRBV11-2 and J usage is TRBJ2-1; unclear D gene. The CDR3 extends over 14 amino acids. V was pared by 7 bases and J by 0 bases, with 10 bases between. Per germline, CDR1 SGHAT and CDR2 FQNNGV. As DNA, the CDR3 is TGTGCCAGCAAGGACCGTCGCTCCTACAATGAGCAGTTCTTC. It translates to CASKDRRSYNEQFF.

The chain has TRBV6-5 and TRBJ1-2; D unresolved. The CDR3 has 14 amino acids. CDR1 is MNHEY and CDR2 is SVGAGI in the germline V gene. Trimming took off 0 bases at V and 5 bases at J, with 10 bases between the two ends. CDR3 DNA sequence: TGTGCCAGCAGTTACTCCGGTATGGGGTATGGCTACACCTTC. Its translation: CASSYSGMGYGYTF.

This clone has just a few counts. The chain employs TRBV5-5 and TRBJ1-4; 9 bases map to TRBD1. This CDR3 has 16 residues. The V gene end was trimmed by 5 bases and the J gene end by 12 bases; junction bases not matched to a gene: 17. Germline CDR1 reads SGHKS; CDR2 reads YYEKEE (reference sequence). The CDR3 DNA is TGTGCCAGCAGGAAAGATGGGGCAACAGGGGGCGCAGAACTGTTTTTT. Translating it yields CASRKDGATGGAELFF.

V and J are TRBV14 and TRBJ1-4; 10 bases line up with TRBD1. The CDR3 extends over 17 amino acids. Germline values: CDR1 SGHDN, CDR2 FVKESK. With 3 bases clipped from V and 5 bases from J, the junction kept 9 bases outside the gene matches. The CDR3 region is CASSQRPPGQGNEKLFF. The CDR3 coding sequence is TGTGCCAGCAGCCAGAGGCCCCCGGGACAGGGGAATGAAAAACTGTTTTTT.

This chain joins TRBV10-3 and TRBJ1-2; TRBD1 aligns across 7 bases. The CDR3 is made up of 15 amino acids. The germline V gene has CDR1 ENHRY and CDR2 SYGVKD. Trimming took 3 bases from V and 2 from J; bases not matched to a gene: 6. CDR3: CAISDPETGNYGYTF. The CDR3 DNA sequence: TGTGCCATCAGTGACCCCGAGACAGGGAACTATGGCTACACCTTC.

This chain joins TRBV3-1 (or the pseudogene TRBV3-2) and TRBJ2-1, with no clear D. The CDR3 spans 13 residues. V was pared by 4 bases and J by 4 bases, with 8 bases between. The germline gives CDR1 LGHDT, CDR2 YNNKEL (reference sequence). The CDR3, as DNA: TGTGCCAGCAGCCTTAGAGCGTACAATGAGCAGTTCTTC. Amino acids: CASSLRAYNEQFF.